The source of this T cell receptor (beta chain) is a study of cytomegalovirus exposure and HLA in healthy donors. Study-level results: The dataset shows that most TCR sequences were rare, while some public TCRs occurred in many donors.

A word on this clone: The antigen remains undetermined.

The V segment lost 5 bases and the J segment 9 bases; nucleotides outside the gene matches: 16. Germline V CDR1 and CDR2: SGHAT, FQNNGV. The CDR3 runs to 16 residues. The protocol was immunoSEQ multiplex PCR, while the TCRdb copy is restricted to in-frame clones and leaves out a portion. The table has about 240,000 clones, approximately 84% seen once. This chain links TRBV11-2 with TRBJ1-5; 7 bases fit TRBD1. This receptor was obtained from a woman aged 25 to 39 in good health and CMV-seropositive. The source material was PBMCs. CDR3 loop: CASSPFPGTATGPQHF. The CDR3 DNA reads as TGTGCCAGCAGCCCATTCCCCGGGACAGCCACCGGGCCCCAGCATTTT.